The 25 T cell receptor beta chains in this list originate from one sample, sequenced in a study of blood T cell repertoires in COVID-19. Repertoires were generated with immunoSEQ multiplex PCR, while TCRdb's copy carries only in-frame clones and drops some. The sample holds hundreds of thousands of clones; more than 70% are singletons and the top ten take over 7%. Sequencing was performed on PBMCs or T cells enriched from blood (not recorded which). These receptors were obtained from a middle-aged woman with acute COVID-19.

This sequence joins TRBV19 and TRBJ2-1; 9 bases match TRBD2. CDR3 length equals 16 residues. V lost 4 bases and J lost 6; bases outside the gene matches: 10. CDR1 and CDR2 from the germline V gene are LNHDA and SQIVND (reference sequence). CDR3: CASSRRLAEGFNEQFF. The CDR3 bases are TGTGCCAGTAGTAGAAGACTAGCGGAAGGATTCAATGAGCAGTTCTTC.

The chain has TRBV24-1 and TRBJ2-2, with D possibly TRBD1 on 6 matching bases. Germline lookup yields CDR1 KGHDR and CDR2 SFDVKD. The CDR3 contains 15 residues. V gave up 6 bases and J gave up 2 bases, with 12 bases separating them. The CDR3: CATSPGTHNTGELFF. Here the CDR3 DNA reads TGTGCCACCAGTCCCGGGACACATAACACCGGGGAGCTGTTTTTT.

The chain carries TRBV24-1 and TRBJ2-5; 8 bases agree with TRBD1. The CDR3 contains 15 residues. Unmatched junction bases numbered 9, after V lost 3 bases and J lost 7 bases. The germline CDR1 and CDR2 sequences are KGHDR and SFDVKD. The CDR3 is CATSDPLDRVGTQYF. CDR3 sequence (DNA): TGTGCCACCAGTGATCCATTGGACAGGGTAGGGACCCAGTACTTC.

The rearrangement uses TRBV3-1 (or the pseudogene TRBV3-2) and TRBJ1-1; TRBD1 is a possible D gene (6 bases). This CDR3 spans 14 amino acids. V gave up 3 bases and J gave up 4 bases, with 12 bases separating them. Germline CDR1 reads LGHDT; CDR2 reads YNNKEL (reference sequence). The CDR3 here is CASSHPRGGTEAFF. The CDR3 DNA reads TGTGCCAGCAGCCACCCGAGGGGGGGCACTGAAGCTTTCTTT.

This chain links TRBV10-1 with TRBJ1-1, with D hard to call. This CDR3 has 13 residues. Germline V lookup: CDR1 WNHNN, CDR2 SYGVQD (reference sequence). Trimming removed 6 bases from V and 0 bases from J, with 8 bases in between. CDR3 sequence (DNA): TGCGCCAGCAGCGCAGATATGAACACTGAAGCTTTCTTT. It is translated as CASSADMNTEAFF.

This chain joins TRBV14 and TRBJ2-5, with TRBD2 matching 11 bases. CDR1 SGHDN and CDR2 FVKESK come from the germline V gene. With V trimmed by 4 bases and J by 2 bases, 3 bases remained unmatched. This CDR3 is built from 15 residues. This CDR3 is CASSLGTSGQETQYF. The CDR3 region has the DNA TGTGCCAGCAGCCTGGGGACTAGCGGTCAAGAGACCCAGTACTTC. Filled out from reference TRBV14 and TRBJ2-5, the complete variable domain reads EAGVTQFPSHSVIEKGQTVTLRCDPISGHDNLYWYRRVMGKEIKFLLHFVKESKQDESGMPNNRFLAERTGGTYSTLKVQPAELEDSGVYFCASSLGTSGQETQYFGPGTRLLVL.

Here the CDR3 reads CASISSGEQYF. The CDR3 DNA sequence: TGTGCCAGCATTTCTTCGGGGGAGCAGTACTTC. This sequence joins TRBV28 and TRBJ2-7, with a tentative D call TRBD2 (5 bases). Germline V gene data show CDR1 as MDHEN and CDR2 as SYDVKM. V dropped 7 bases and J dropped 7 bases, with 11 bases sitting between them. The CDR3 runs 11 residues. Looking up the rest from reference TRBV28 and TRBJ2-7 gives the full variable domain: DVKVTQSSRYLVKRTGEKVFLECVQDMDHENMFWYRQDPGLGLRLIYFSYDVKMKEKGDIPEGYSVSREKKERFSLILESASTNQTSMYLCASISSGEQYFGPGTRLTVT.

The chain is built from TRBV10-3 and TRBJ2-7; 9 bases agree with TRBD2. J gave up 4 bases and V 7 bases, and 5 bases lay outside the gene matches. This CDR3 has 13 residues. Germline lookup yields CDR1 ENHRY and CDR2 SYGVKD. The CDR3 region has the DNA TGTGCCATCAACGCGGGAGGGCCGTACGAGCAGTACTTC. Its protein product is CAINAGGPYEQYF.

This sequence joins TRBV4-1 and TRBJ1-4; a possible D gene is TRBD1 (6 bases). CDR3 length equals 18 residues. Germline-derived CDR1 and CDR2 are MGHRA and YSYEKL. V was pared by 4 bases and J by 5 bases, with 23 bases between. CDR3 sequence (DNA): TGCGCCAGCAGCCTCGCCAGGGGTAGGGGGTCGCCAAATGAAAAACTGTTTTTT. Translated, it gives CASSLARGRGSPNEKLFF.

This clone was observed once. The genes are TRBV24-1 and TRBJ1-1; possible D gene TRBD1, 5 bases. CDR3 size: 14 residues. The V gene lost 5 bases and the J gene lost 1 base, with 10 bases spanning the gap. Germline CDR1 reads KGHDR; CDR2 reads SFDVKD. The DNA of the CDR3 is TGTGCCACCAGTGCGGCAGGGCAGAACACTGAAGCTTTCTTT. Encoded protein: CATSAAGQNTEAFF.

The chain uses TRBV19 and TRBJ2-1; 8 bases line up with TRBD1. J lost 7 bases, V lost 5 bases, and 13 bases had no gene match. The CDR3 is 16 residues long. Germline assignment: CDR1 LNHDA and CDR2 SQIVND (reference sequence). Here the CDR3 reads CASSYGGRGRINEQFF. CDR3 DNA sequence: TGTGCCAGTAGTTATGGGGGCAGGGGGCGGATAAATGAGCAGTTCTTC. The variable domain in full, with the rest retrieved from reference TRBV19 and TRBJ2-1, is DGGITQSPKYLFRKEGQNVTLSCEQNLNHDAMYWYRQDPGQGLRLIYYSQIVNDFQKGDIAEGYSVSREKKESFPLTVTSAQKNPTAFYLCASSYGGRGRINEQFFGPGTRLTVL.

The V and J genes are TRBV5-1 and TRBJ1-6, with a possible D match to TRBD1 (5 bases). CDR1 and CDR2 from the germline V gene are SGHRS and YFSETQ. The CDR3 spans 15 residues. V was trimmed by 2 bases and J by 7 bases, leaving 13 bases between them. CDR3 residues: CASSLGRDENSPLHF. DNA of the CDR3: TGCGCCAGCAGCTTAGGCAGGGATGAGAATTCACCCCTCCACTTT.

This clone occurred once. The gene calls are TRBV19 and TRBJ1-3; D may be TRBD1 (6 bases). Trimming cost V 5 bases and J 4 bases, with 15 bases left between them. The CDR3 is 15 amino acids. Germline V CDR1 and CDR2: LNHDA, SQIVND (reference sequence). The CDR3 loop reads CASSVGRGSGNTIYF. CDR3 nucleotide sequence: TGTGCCAGTAGTGTGGGCAGGGGTTCAGGAAACACCATATATTTT.

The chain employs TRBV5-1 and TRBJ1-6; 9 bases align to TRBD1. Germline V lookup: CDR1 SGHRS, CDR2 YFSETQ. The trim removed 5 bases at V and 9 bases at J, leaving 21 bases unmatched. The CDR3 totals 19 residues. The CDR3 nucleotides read TGCGCCAGCAGGGAAAAGGACAGGGGAGAACTTTCCCCTAGTTCACCCCTCCACTTT. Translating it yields CASREKDRGELSPSSPLHF.

CDR3 sequence reads: CASRPGRGTNTEAFF. DNA of the CDR3: TGTGCCAGCAGACCCGGCAGGGGGACGAACACTGAAGCTTTCTTT. The genes are TRBV11-2 and TRBJ1-1; 7 nucleotides align to TRBD1. Trimming cost V 6 bases and J 1 base; bases outside gene matches: 8. CDR1 is SGHAT and CDR2 is FQNNGV in the germline V gene. The CDR3 spans 15 residues.

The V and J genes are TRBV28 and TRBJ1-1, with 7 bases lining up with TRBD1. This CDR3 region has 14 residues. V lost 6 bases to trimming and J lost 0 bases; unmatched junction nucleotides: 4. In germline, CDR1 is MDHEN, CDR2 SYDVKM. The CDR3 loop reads CASRRDSMNTEAFF. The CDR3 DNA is TGTGCCAGCAGACGGGACAGTATGAACACTGAAGCTTTCTTT.

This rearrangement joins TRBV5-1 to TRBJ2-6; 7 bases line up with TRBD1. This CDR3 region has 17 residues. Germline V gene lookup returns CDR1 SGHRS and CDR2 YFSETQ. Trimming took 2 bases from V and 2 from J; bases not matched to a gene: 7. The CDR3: CASSFGDRVTGANVLTF. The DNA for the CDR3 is TGCGCCAGCAGCTTCGGAGACAGGGTAACTGGGGCCAACGTCCTGACTTTC.

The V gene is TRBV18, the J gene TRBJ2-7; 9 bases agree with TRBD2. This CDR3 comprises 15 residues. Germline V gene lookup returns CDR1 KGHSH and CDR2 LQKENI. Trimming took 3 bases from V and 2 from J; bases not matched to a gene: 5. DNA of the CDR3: TGTGCCAGCTCACCCGTGCTAGCGGGGACCTACGAGCAGTACTTC. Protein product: CASSPVLAGTYEQYF.

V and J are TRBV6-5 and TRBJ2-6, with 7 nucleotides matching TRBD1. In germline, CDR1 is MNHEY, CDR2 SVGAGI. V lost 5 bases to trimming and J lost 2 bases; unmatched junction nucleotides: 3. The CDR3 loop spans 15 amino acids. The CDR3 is CASSQQGTGANVLTF. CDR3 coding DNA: TGTGCCAGCAGTCAACAGGGGACTGGGGCCAACGTCCTGACTTTC.

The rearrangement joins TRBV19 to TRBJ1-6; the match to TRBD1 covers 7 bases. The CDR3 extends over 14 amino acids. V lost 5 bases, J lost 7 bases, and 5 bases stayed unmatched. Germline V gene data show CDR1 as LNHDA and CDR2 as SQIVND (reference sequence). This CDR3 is CASSPGTANSPLHF. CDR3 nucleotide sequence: TGTGCCAGTAGTCCCGGGACAGCAAATTCACCCCTCCACTTT. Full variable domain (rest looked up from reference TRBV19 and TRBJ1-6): DGGITQSPKYLFRKEGQNVTLSCEQNLNHDAMYWYRQDPGQGLRLIYYSQIVNDFQKGDIAEGYSVSREKKESFPLTVTSAQKNPTAFYLCASSPGTANSPLHFGNGTRLTVT.

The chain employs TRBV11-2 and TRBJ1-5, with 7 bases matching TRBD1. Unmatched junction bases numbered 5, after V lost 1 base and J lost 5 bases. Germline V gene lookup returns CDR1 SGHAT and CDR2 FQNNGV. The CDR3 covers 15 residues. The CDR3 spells CASSLGGQAHQPQHF. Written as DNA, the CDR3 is TGTGCCAGCAGCTTAGGTGGACAGGCTCATCAGCCCCAGCATTTT.

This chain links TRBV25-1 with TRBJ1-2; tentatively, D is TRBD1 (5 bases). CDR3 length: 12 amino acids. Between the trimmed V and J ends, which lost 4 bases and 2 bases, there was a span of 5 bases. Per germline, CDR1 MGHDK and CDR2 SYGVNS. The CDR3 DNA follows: TGTGCCAGCAGTGGACAGAACTATGGCTACACCTTC. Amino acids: CASSGQNYGYTF.

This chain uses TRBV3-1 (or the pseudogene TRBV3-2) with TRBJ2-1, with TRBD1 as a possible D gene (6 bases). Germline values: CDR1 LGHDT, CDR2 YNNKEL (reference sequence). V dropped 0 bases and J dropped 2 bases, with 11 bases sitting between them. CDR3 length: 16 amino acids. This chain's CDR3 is CASSQEDSGAYNEQFF. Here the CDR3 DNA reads TGTGCCAGCAGCCAAGAGGACAGTGGAGCCTACAATGAGCAGTTCTTC.

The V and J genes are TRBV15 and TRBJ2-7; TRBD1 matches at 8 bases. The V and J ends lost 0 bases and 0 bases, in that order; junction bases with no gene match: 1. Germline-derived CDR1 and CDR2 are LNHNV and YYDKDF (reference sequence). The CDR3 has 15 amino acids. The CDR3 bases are TGTGCCACCAGCAGAGATACAGGGGGCTCCTACGAGCAGTACTTC. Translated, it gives CATSRDTGGSYEQYF.

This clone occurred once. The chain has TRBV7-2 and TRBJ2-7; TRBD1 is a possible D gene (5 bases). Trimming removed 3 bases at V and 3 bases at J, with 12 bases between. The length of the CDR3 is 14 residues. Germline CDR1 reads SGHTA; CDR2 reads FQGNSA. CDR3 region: CASSFGRDGYEQYF. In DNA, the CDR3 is TGTGCCAGCAGCTTTGGCAGGGATGGCTACGAGCAGTACTTC.